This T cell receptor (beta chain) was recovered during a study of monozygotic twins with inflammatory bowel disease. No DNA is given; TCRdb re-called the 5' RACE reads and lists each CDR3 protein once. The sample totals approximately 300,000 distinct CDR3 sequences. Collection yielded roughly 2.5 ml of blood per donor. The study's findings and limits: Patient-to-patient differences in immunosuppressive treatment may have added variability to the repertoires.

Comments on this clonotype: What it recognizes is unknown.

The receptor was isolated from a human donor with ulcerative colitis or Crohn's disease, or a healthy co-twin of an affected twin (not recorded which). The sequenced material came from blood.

The CDR3 loop reads CASKLGGLGPGDTQYF. The J gene is TRBJ2-3, the V gene TRBV12-3 or TRBV12-4; there is no DNA to check the TCRdb D call of TRBD1. CDR3 length: 16 residues.